The clone carrying this TCR beta chain was observed a handful of times. The record originates from a study of human T cells and chemical hapten exposure. Trimming took 1 base from V and 0 from J, leaving 13 bases between them. CDR3 size: 17 residues. Germline CDR1 SGHTA, CDR2 FQGNSA. Time point here: healthy volunteer bleed at 2 weeks. Sequencing started from total RNA isolated from unfractionated whole blood. The study's library attached unique molecular identifiers to single cDNA molecules. Methods used by the authors: A per-sample median of 95,638 TCRs was observed, with a range of roughly 23,224 to 750,000. TCRdb reanalysed the RACE reads using MiXCR and keeps one entry per CDR3 protein. The V and J calls here are based on TCRdb, not the publication. This sample yields 43,000 or so distinct CDR3 sequences, of which 3.5% to 4.5% are seen a single time; approximately 1.5% belongs to the top ten.

This receptor was identified in a female donor in good health. Some clones in this sample may be carry-over from other donors' samples. Sequencing was performed on whole blood. The chain carries TRBV7-2 and TRBJ1-3, with D possibly being TRBD1 (6 bases). The CDR3 DNA sequence: TGTGCCAGCAGCTTAGTATCCGGACAGTACTCTGGAAACACCATATATTTT. Protein product: CASSLVSGQYSGNTIYF.